The 2 T cell receptor beta chains below come from one sample, sequenced in a study of control samples from healthy donors and cancer patients. Here immunoSEQ multiplex PCR was the method, and the copy in TCRdb shows in-frame clones only, minus some. The sample lists some 100,000 clones; around nine tenths were seen once. Sequenced sample: blood. These receptors were obtained from a woman between 50 and 59 years old in good health.

The chain is built from TRBV6-5 and TRBJ1-6; D perhaps matches TRBD1 (6 bases). V lost 5 bases and J lost 9, with 14 bases in between. This CDR3 is 14 amino acids long. From germline, CDR1 is MNHEY and CDR2 SVGAGI. This CDR3 reads CASSMEQGISPLHF. DNA for the CDR3: TGTGCCAGCAGTATGGAGCAGGGGATTTCACCCCTCCACTTT.

This chain joins TRBV10-1 and TRBJ2-1; no definite D call. Trimming removed 5 bases from V and 3 bases from J, with 8 bases in between. CDR3 length equals 13 residues. Germline CDR1 is WNHNN and CDR2 is SYGVQD (reference sequence). CDR3 DNA sequence: TGCGCCAGCAGTTCGATGATCTACAATGAGCAGTTCTTC. Protein: CASSSMIYNEQFF.